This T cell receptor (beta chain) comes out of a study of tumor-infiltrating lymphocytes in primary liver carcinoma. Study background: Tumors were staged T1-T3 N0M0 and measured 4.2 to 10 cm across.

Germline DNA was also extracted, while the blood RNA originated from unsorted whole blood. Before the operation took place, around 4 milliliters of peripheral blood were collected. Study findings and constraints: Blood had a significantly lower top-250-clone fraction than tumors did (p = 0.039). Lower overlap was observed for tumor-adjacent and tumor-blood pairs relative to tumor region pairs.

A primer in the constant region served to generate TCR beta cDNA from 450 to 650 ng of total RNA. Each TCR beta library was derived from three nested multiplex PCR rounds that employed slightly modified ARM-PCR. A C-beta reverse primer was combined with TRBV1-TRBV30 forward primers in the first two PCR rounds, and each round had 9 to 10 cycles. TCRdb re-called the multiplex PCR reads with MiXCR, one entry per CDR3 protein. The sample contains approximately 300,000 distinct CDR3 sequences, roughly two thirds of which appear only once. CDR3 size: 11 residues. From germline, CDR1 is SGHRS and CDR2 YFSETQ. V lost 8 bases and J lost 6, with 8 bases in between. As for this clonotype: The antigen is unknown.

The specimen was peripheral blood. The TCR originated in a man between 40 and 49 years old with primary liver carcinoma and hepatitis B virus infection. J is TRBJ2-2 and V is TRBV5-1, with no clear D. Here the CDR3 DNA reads TGCGCCAGGGCGAGAGCCGGGGAGCTGTTTTTT. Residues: CARARAGELFF.